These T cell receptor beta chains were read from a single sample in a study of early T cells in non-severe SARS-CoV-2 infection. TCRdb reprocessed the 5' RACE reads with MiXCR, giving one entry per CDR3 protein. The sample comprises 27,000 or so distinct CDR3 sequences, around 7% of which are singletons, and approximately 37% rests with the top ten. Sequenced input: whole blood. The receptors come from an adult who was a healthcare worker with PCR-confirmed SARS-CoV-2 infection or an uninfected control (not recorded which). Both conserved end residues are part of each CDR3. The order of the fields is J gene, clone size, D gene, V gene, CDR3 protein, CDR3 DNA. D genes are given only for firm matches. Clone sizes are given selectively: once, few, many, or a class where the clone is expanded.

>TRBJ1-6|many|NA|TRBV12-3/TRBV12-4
CASVRAGTNSPLHF
TGTGCCAGCGTACGAGCAGGGACGAATTCACCCCTCCACTTT
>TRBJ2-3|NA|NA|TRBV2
CASSEGLVGTDTQYF
TGTGCCAGCAGTGAAGGACTAGTTGGCACAGATACGCAGTATTTT
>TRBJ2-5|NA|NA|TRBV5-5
CASSFWYGGRGEETQYF
TGTGCCAGCAGCTTCTGGTACGGCGGCAGGGGGGAAGAGACCCAGTACTTC
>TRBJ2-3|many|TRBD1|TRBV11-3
CASSARTGGTDTQYF
TGTGCCAGCAGCGCCCGGACAGGGGGCACAGATACGCAGTATTTT
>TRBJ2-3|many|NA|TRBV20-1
CSAPPLNEPTDTQYF
TGCAGTGCTCCTCCCCTGAACGAACCCACAGATACGCAGTATTTT
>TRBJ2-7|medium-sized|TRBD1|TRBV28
CASSYRGLYEQYF
TGTGCCAGCAGTTACAGGGGGCTCTACGAGCAGTACTTC
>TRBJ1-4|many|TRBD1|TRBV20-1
CRGQDFNEKLFF
TGCAGAGGACAGGACTTTAATGAAAAACTGTTTTTT
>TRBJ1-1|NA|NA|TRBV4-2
CASSQDGTGSSTEAFF
TGTGCCAGCAGCCAAGATGGTACAGGGAGTAGCACTGAAGCTTTCTTT
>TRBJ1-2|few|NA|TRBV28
CASSLNFGDGYGYTF
TGTGCCAGCAGTTTGAATTTTGGGGACGGCTATGGCTACACCTTC
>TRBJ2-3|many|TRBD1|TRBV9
CASSPTGASGTDTQYF
TGTGCCAGCAGCCCGACAGGGGCTAGCGGCACAGATACGCAGTATTTT
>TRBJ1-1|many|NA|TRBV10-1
CAIHSDPGMNTEAFF
TGCGCCATACACAGTGACCCGGGGATGAACACTGAAGCTTTCTTT
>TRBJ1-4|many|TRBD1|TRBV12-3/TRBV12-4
CASSFKGQGSEKLFF
TGTGCCAGCAGTTTTAAGGGACAGGGATCAGAAAAACTGTTTTTT
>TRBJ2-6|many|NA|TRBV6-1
CASVGKYSGANVLTF
TGTGCCAGCGTAGGGAAGTACTCTGGGGCCAACGTCCTGACTTTC
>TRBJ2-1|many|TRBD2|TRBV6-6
CASSTGGPYNEQFF
TGTGCCAGCAGTACGGGGGGGCCCTACAATGAGCAGTTCTTC
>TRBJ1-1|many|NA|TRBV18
CASSPPGNTEAFF
TGTGCCAGCTCACCTCCTGGCAATACTGAAGCTTTCTTT
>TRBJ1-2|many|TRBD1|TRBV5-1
CASSPQGTYGYTF
TGCGCCAGCAGCCCACAGGGGACTTATGGCTACACCTTC
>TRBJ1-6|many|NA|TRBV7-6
CASSLAPRGSDSPLHF
TGTGCCAGCAGCTTGGCCCCCCGGGGATCAGACTCACCCCTCCACTTT
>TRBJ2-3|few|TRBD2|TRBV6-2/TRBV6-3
CASSYPGTSAYTQYF
TGTGCCAGCAGTTACCCCGGGACTAGTGCATATACGCAGTATTTT
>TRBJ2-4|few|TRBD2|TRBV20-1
CSARPASGARNIQYF
TGCAGTGCTAGACCAGCTAGCGGCGCTCGGAACATTCAGTACTTC
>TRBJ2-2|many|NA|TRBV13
CASSDDTLGNTGELFF
TGTGCCAGCAGCGACGACACCCTCGGGAACACCGGGGAGCTGTTTTTT
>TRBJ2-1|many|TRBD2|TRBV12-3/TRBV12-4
CASSRGGAYNEQFF
TGTGCCAGCAGTCGCGGGGGGGCGTACAATGAGCAGTTCTTC
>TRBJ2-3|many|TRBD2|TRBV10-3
CAIRSSGGTDTQYF
TGTGCCATCAGAAGTAGCGGGGGCACAGATACGCAGTATTTT
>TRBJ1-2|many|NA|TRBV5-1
CASSFQDPSQGYTF
TGCGCCAGCAGCTTCCAAGACCCCTCACAAGGCTACACCTTC
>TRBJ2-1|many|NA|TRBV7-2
CASSFDGSSYNEQFF
TGTGCCAGCAGCTTTGACGGGAGCTCCTACAATGAGCAGTTCTTC
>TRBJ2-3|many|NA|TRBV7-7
CASSLGLATDTQYF
TGTGCTAGCAGCTTAGGTCTAGCTACAGATACGCAGTATTTT
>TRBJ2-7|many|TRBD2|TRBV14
CASSHPGLVSEQYF
TGTGCCAGCAGCCATCCGGGACTAGTAAGCGAGCAGTACTTC
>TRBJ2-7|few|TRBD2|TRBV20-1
CSARSAGGGAGEQYF
TGCAGTGCTAGATCGGCCGGCGGGGGGGCCGGCGAGCAGTACTTC
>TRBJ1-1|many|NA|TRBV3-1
CASSFRQAVEAFF
TGTGCCAGCAGCTTCCGACAGGCGGTGGAAGCTTTCTTT
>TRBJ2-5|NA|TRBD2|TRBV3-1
CASSRGLAGIEETQYF
TGTGCCAGCAGCCGCGGACTAGCGGGAATTGAAGAGACCCAGTACTTC
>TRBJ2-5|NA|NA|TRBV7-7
CASSLEVQGETQYF
TGTGCTAGCAGCTTAGAGGTCCAGGGGGAGACCCAGTACTTC
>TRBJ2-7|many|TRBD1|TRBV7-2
CASSLATGGEQYF
TGTGCCAGCAGCTTAGCTACAGGGGGAGAGCAGTACTTC
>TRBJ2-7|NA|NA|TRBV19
CASSIGTNEQYF
TGTGCCAGTAGTATTGGGACCAACGAGCAGTACTTC
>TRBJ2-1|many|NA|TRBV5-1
CASSLGQIYGEQFF
TGCGCCAGCAGCTTGGGCCAGATCTACGGTGAGCAGTTCTTC
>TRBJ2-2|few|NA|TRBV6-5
CASREGGLAGELFF
TGTGCCAGCAGGGAGGGGGGCTTGGCCGGGGAGCTGTTTTTT
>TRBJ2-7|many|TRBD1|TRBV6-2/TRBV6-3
CASSYEVRGPSKQYF
TGTGCCAGCAGTTACGAGGTCAGGGGGCCGTCCAAGCAGTACTTC
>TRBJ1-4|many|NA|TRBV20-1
CSARDKDLSRVEKLFF
TGCAGTGCTAGAGATAAGGATTTGTCCCGGGTTGAAAAACTGTTTTTT
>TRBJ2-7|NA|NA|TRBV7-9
CASSLGAEQYF
TGTGCCAGCAGCCTAGGAGCCGAGCAGTACTTC
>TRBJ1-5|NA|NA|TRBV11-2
CASSLASYNQPQHF
TGTGCCAGCAGCTTAGCCAGTTACAATCAGCCCCAGCATTTT
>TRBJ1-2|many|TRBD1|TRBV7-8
CASSRSRDRPDGYTF
TGTGCCAGCAGTCGTTCACGGGACAGACCAGATGGCTACACCTTC
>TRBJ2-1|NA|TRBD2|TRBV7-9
CASSYRTSGTYNEQFF
TGTGCCAGCAGCTATCGGACTAGCGGGACCTACAATGAGCAGTTCTTC
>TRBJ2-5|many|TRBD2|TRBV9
CASSALAGGGGTQYF
TGTGCCAGCAGCGCGTTAGCGGGGGGAGGAGGGACCCAGTACTTC
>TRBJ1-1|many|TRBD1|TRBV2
CASIDPGQGESTEAFF
TGTGCCAGCATCGATCCGGGACAGGGGGAATCCACTGAAGCTTTCTTT
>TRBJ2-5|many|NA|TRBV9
CASSAQGRGGETQYF
TGTGCCAGCAGCGCGCAGGGTAGAGGCGGGGAGACCCAGTACTTC
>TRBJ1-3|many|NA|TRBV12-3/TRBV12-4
CASSGRSSGIRF
TGTGCCAGCAGCGGACGTAGCTCTGGAATCAGGTTT
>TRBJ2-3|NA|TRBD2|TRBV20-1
CSARTPSGGVTDTQYF
TGCAGTGCACGGACTCCTAGCGGGGGGGTCACAGATACGCAGTATTTT
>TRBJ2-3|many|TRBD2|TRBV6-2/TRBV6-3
CASSYNGGVDTQYF
TGTGCCAGCAGTTACAACGGGGGGGTCGATACGCAGTATTTT
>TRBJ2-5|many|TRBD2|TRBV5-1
CASSFSGAVETQYF
TGCGCCAGCAGCTTCAGCGGGGCGGTGGAGACCCAGTACTTC
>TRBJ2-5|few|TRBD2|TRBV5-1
CASSLAGGRETQYF
TGCGCCAGCAGCTTAGCGGGGGGTCGGGAGACCCAGTACTTC
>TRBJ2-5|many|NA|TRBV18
CASSRTGREETQYF
TGTGCCAGCTCACGGACCGGACGGGAAGAGACCCAGTACTTC
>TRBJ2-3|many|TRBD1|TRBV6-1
CASQGQGGTDTQYF
TGTGCCAGCCAGGGACAGGGGGGCACAGATACGCAGTATTTT
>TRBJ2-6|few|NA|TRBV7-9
CVSSLWGSGANVLTF
TGTGTCAGCAGCTTATGGGGCTCCGGGGCCAACGTCCTGACTTTC
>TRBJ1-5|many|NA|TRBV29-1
CSVAGTVTQPQHF
TGCAGCGTTGCAGGTACAGTCACTCAGCCCCAGCATTTT